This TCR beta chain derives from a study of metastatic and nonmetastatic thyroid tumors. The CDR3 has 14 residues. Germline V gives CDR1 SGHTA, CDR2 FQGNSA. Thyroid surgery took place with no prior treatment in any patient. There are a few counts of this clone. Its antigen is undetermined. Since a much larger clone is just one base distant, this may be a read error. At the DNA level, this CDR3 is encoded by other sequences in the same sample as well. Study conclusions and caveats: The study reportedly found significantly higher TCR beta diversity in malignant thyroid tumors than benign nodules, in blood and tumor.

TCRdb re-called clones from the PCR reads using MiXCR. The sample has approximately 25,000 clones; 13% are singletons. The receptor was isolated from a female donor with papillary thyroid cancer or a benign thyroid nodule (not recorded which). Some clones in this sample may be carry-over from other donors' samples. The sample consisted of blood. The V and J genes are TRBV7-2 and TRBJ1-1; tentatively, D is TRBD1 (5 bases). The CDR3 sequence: CASNQWAGITEAFF. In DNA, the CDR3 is TGTGCCAGCAACCAGTGGGCAGGGATCACTGAAGCTTTTTTT.